Included here is one TCR beta chain sequence, with context. At one of its ends the junction is not consistent with the germline gene, which may arise from a read error. Through a sample-barcoded 5' primer and a J-beta primer mix, a second PCR was run for 7 to 11 cycles. Each CDR3 protein gets one entry after TCRdb re-called the 5' RACE reads with MiXCR. The data contain 1.5 million to 2 million distinct CDR3 sequences, 49% of them singletons. Germline lookup yields CDR1 MDHEN and CDR2 SYDVKM. The CDR3 runs to 15 residues. This sample is drawn from a study of blood T cells in healthy people across ages.

The specimen was blood. The sequence derives from a woman in her 40s in good health. The V and J genes are TRBV28 and TRBJ2-3; 7 bases are shared with TRBD1. The CDR3 region is CASRMGQFSIDTQYF. CDR3 nucleotide sequence: TGTGCCAGCAGGATGGGACAGTTCAGCATAGATACGCAGTATTTT.